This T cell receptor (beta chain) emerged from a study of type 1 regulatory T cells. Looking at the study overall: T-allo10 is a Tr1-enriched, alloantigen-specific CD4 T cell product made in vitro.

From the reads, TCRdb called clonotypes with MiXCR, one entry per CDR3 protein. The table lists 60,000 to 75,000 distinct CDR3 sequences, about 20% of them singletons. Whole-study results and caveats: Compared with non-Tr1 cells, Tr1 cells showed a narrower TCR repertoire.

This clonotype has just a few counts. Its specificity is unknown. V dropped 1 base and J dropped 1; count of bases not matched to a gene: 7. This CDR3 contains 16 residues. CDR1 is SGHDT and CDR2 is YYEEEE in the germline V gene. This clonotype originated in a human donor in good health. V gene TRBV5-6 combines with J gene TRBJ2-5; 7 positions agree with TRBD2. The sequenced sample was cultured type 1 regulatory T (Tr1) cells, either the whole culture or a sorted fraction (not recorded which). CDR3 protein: CASSLKLPSGQETQYF. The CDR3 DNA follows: TGTGCCAGCAGCTTGAAATTACCTAGCGGCCAAGAGACCCAGTACTTC.